This T cell receptor (beta chain) was identified in a study of OX40 agonist ivuxolimab in advanced cancers. Study information: Participants averaged 60 years of age (range about 23 to 80) and were around 80% male. Study-level results: Nonresponders, in some cases, also had low normalized T-cell clonal expansion.

Sequencing was performed with immunoSEQ multiplex PCR; in TCRdb, only in-frame clones are kept and a portion is missing. The profile shows roughly 48,000 clones, about four fifths of them singletons. CDR3 length equals 12 residues. V gave up 5 bases and J gave up 1 base, with 4 bases separating them. Germline lookup yields CDR1 SGHTA and CDR2 FQGTGA. On this clone itself: Its antigen remains unidentified.

J is TRBJ2-3 and V is TRBV7-3; D is uncertain. The sequence came from an adult with an advanced solid tumor such as melanoma, head and neck, liver or kidney cancer. This material consisted of CD4+ or CD8+ T cells sorted from blood, taken in a trial of the OX40 agonist ivuxolimab. CDR3 residues: CASSRGTDTQYF. The CDR3 coding sequence is TGTGCCAGCAGCCGTGGCACAGATACGCAGTATTTT.